The 2 T cell receptor beta chains listed next were all sequenced from one sample in a study of Graves' ophthalmopathy and Graves' hyperthyroidism (dated by TCRdb to between 2017 and 2018). Sequenced using an Illumina HiSeq 2000. TCR beta CDR3 regions were amplified from RNA transcripts for repertoire sequencing. The first round was an RT-PCR using HTBI primers with the Qiagen OneStep RT-PCR kit, and this first round was followed by a second-round multiplex PCR, then size selection and purification. The raw public data were reprocessed by TCRdb itself: fastp quality trimming at Q25, MiXCR clonotype calling, in-frame beta chains only. Each entry merges the rows of one CDR3 protein and shows their most common DNA and genes. This sample is represented by 1 million to 1.3 million distinct CDR3 sequences; less than 45% of them were singletons. Approximately 12% of the sample comes from the top ten. The source material was peripheral blood or thyroid tissue (not recorded which). All receptors derive from an adult man with Graves' hyperthyroidism.

V usage is TRBV10-2 and J usage is TRBJ1-6; D call uncertain. The CDR3 runs 12 residues. Germline CDR1 is WSHSY and CDR2 is SAAADI. Deletions cut 8 bases from V and 8 bases from J, with 10 bases between. CDR3 bases: TGCGCCAGCCGCCGGGGATATTCACCCCTCCACTTT. It specifies CASRRGYSPLHF.

Ten or more counts support this clonotype. The rearrangement links TRBV7-9 to TRBJ1-2, with 7 positions matching TRBD1. Germline assignment: CDR1 SEHNR and CDR2 FQNEAQ (reference sequence). The trim removed 0 bases at V and 7 bases at J, leaving 5 bases unmatched. This CDR3 is 14 amino acids long. This CDR3 is CASSLADRDGGYTF. The CDR3 DNA is TGTGCCAGCAGCTTAGCCGACAGGGATGGTGGCTACACCTTC.